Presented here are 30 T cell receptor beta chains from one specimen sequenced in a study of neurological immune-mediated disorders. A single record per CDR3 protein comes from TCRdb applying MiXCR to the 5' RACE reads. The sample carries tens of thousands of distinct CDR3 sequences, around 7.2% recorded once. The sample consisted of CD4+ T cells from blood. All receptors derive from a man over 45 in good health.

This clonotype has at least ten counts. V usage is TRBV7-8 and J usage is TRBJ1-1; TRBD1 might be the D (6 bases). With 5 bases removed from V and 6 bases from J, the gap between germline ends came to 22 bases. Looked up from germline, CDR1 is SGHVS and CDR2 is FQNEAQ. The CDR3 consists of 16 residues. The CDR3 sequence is CASSPRQDRGRAEAFF. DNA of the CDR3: TGTGCCAGCAGCCCACGACAGGACCGGGGGAGGGCTGAAGCTTTCTTT.

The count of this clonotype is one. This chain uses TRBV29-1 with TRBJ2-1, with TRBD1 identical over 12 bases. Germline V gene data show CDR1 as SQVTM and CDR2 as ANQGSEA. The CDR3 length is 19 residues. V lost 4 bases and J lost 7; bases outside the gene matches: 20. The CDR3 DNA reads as TGCAGCGTTGTTCCCAGGGGGACGGGACAGGGGGCAAGAAGTAATGAGCAGTTCTTC. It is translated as CSVVPRGTGQGARSNEQFF.

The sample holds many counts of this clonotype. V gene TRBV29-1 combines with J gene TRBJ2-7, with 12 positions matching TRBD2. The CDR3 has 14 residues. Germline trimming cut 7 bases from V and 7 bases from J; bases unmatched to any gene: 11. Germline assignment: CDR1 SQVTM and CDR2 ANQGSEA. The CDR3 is CSAASGLAGGEQYF. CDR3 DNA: TGCAGCGCCGCCTCCGGGCTAGCGGGAGGGGAGCAGTACTTC.

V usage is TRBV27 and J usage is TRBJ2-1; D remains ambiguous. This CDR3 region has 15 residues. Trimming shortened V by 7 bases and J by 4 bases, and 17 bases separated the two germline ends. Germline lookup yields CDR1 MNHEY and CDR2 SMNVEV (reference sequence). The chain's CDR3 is CASIHGLEIYNEQFF. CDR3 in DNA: TGTGCCAGCATCCACGGCCTAGAGATTTACAATGAGCAGTTCTTC.

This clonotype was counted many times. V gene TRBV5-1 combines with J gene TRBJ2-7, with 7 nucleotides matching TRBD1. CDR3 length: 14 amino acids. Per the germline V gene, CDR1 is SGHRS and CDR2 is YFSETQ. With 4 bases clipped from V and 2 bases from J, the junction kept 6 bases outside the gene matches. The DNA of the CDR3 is TGCGCCAGCAGCAAACCGGGACAGCCCTACGAGCAGTACTTC. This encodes CASSKPGQPYEQYF.

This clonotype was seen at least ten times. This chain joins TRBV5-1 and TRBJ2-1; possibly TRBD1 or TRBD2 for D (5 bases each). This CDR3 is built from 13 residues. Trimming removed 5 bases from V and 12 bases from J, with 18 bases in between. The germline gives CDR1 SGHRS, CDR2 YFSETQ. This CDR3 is CASSFRGRRSQFF. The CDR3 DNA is TGCGCCAGCAGTTTCCGGGGCCGGCGGTCGCAGTTCTTC. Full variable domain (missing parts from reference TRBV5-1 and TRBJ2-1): KAGVTQTPRYLIKTRGQQVTLSCSPISGHRSVSWYQQTPGQGLQFLFEYFSETQRNKGNFPGRFSGRQFSNSRSEMNVSTLELGDSALYLCASSFRGRRSQFFGPGTRLTVL.

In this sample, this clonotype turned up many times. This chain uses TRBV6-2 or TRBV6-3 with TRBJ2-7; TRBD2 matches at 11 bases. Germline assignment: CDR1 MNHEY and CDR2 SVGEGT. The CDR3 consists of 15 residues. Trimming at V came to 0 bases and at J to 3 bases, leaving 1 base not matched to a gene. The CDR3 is CASSYSGLADYEQYF. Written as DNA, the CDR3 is TGTGCCAGCAGTTACTCGGGACTAGCGGACTACGAGCAGTACTTC.

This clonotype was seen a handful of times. The CDR3 sequence: CASSSNRDYPNNEQFF. The CDR3 nucleotides are TGTGCCAGCAGCTCAAACCGGGACTACCCCAACAATGAGCAGTTCTTC. The chain carries TRBV5-4 and TRBJ2-1; 7 nucleotides match TRBD2. Trimming removed 3 bases from V and 5 bases from J; junction bases left unmatched: 11. This CDR3 region has 16 residues. Germline V CDR1 and CDR2: SGHNT, YYREEE (reference sequence).

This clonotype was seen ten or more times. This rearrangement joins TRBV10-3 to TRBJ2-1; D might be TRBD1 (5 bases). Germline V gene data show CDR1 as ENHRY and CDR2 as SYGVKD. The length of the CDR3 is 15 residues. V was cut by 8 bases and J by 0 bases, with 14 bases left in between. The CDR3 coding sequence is TGTGCCATCGGGGCCGACCGTGGCTCCTACAATGAGCAGTTCTTC. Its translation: CAIGADRGSYNEQFF.

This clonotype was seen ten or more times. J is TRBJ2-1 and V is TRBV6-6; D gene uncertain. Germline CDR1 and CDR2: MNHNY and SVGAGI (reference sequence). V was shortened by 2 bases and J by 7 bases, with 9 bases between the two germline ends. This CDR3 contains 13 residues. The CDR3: CASSYQTYNEQFF. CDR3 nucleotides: TGTGCCAGCAGTTACCAGACTTATAATGAGCAGTTCTTC.

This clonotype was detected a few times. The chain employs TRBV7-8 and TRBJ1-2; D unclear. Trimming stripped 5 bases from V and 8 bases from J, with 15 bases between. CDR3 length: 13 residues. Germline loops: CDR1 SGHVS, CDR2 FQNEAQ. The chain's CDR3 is CASSPSPEWGYTF. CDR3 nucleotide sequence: TGTGCCAGCAGCCCCTCCCCAGAATGGGGCTACACCTTC.

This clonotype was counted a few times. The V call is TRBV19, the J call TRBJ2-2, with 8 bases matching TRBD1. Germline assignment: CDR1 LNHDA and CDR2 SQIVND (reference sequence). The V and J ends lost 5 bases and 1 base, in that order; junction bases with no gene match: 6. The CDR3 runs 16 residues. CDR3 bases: TGTGCCAGTAGTCCCAAGGACAGGGTGAACACCGGGGAGCTGTTTTTT. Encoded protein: CASSPKDRVNTGELFF.

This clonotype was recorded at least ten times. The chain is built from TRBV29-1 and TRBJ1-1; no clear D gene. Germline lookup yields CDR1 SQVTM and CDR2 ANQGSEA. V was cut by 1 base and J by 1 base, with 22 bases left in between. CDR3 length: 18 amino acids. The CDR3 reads CSVEAKGEGVFSNTEAFF. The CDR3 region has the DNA TGCAGCGTTGAAGCTAAAGGCGAGGGCGTTTTCTCGAACACTGAAGCTTTCTTT.

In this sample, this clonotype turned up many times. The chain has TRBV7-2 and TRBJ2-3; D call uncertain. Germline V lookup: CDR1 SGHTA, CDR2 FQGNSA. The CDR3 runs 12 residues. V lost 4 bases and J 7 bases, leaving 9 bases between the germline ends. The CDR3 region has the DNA TGTGCCAGCAGCTCCCCTTCGAATACGCAGTATTTT. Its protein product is CASSSPSNTQYF.

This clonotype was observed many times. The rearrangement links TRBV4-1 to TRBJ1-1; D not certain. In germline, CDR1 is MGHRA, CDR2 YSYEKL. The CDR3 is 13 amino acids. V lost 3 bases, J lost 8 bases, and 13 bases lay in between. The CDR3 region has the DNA TGCGCCAGCAGCCAGGGGAGAGCAGGAGAAGCTTTCTTT. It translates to CASSQGRAGEAFF.

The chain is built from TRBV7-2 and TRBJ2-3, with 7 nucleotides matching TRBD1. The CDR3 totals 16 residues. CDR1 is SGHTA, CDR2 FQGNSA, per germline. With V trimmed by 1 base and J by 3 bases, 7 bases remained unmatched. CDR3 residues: CASSLGQGGLTDTQYF. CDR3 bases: TGTGCCAGCAGCTTAGGACAGGGTGGGTTGACAGATACGCAGTATTTT.

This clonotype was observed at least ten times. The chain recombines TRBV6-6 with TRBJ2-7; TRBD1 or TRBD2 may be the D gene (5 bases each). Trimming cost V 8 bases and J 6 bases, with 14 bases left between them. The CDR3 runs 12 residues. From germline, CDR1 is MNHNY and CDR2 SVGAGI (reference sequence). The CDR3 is CASAAGTGEQYF. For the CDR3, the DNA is TGTGCCAGCGCTGCCGGGACCGGCGAGCAGTACTTC.

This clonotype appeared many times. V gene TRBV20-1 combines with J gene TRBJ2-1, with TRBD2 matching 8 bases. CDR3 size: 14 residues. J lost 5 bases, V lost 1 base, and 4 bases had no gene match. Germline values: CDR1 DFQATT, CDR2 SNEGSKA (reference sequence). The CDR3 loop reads CSARGAGEDNEQFF. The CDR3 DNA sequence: TGCAGTGCTAGAGGAGCGGGAGAGGACAATGAGCAGTTCTTC.

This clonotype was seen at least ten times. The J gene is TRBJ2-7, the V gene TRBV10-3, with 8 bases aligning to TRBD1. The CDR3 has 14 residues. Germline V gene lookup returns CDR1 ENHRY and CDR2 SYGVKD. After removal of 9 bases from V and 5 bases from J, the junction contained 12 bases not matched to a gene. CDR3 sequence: CAIHRTGLFHEQYF. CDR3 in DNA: TGTGCCATACATAGGACAGGGTTGTTCCACGAGCAGTACTTC.

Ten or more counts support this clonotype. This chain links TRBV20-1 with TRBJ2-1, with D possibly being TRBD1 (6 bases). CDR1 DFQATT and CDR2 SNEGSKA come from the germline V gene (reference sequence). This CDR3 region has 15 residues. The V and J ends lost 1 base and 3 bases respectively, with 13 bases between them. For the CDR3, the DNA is TGCAGTGCTAGAGCGCAGGGGACCTACTACAATGAGCAGTTCTTC. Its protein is CSARAQGTYYNEQFF.

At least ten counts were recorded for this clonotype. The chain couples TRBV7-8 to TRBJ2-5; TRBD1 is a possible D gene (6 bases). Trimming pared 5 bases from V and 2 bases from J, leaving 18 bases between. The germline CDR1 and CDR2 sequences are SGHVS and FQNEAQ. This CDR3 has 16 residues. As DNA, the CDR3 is TGTGCCAGCAGCGGTACTGGGGGCCTTGAACAAGAGACCCAGTACTTC. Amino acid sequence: CASSGTGGLEQETQYF.

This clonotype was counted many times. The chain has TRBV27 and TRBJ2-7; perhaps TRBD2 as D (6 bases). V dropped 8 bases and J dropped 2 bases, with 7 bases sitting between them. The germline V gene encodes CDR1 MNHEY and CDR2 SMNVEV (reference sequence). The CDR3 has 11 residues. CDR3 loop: CASRGTYEQYF. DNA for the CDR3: TGTGCCAGCCGGGGGACCTACGAGCAGTACTTC.

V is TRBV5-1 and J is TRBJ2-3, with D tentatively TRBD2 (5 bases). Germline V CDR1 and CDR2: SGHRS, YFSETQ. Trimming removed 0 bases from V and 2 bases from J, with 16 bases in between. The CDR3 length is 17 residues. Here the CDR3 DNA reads TGCGCCAGCAGCTTGGCCTGGGAGAACAGATCCACAGATACGCAGTATTTT. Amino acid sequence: CASSLAWENRSTDTQYF.

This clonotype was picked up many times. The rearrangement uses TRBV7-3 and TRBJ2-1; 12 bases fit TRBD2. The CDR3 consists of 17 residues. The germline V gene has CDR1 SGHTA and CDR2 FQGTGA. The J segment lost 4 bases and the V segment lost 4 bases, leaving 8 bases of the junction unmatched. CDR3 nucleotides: TGTGCCAGCAGCTCTGGCCCGGGACTAGCGGGTTACAATGAGCAGTTCTTC. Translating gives CASSSGPGLAGYNEQFF.

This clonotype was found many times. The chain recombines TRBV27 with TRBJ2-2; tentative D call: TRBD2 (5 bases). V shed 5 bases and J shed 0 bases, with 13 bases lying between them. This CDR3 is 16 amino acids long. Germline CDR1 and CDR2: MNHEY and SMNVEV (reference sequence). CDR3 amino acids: CASSNPVGANTGELFF. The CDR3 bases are TGTGCCAGCAGTAACCCTGTCGGGGCGAACACCGGGGAGCTGTTTTTT.

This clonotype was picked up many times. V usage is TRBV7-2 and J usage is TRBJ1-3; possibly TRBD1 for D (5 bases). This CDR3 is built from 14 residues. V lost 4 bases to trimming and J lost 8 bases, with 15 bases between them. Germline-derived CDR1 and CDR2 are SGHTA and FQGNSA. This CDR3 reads CASSSFQGGDTIYF. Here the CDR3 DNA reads TGTGCCAGCAGCTCGTTTCAGGGAGGGGACACCATATATTTT.

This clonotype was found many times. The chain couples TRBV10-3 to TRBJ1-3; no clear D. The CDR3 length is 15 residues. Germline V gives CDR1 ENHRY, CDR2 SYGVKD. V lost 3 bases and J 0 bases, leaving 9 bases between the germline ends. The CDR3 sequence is CAISDMITSGNTIYF. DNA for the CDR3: TGTGCCATCAGTGACATGATAACCTCTGGAAACACCATATATTTT.

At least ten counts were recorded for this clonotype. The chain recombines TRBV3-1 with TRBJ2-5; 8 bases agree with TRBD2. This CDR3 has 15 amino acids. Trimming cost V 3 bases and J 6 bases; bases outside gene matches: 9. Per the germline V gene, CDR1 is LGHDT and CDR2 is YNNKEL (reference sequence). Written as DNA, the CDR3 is TGTGCCAGCAGCCAGACAGCGGGAGCTATAAAGACCCAGTACTTC. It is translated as CASSQTAGAIKTQYF.

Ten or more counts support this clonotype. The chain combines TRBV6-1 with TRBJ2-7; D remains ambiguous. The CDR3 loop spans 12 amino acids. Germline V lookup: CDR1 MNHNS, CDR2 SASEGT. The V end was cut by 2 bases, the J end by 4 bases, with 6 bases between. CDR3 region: CASSESRYEQYF. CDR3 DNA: TGTGCCAGCAGTGAAAGCAGGTACGAGCAGTACTTC.

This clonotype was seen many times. CDR3 DNA sequence: TGCGCCAGCAGCCAAGATGTGGTGGGGCTGGGCTATGGCTACACCTTC. Encoded protein: CASSQDVVGLGYGYTF. The rearrangement links TRBV4-3 to TRBJ1-2; a possible D gene is TRBD1 (5 bases). V was cut by 0 bases and J by 4 bases, with 15 bases left in between. This CDR3 has 16 amino acids. The V gene's germline CDR1 is LGHNA and CDR2 YSLEER.